A selection of T cell receptor beta chains follows, all from one sample in a study of OX40 agonist ivuxolimab in advanced cancers. Only in-frame clones appear in the TCRdb table, and some are missing; sequencing was by immunoSEQ multiplex PCR. This table holds about 60,000 clones, roughly nine tenths found once. The sample consisted of CD4+ or CD8+ T cells sorted from blood, taken in a trial of the OX40 agonist ivuxolimab. Every receptor here comes from an adult with an advanced solid tumor such as melanoma, head and neck, liver or kidney cancer. Both conserved end residues are part of each CDR3. Fields, in order: J gene, clone size, D gene, V gene, CDR3 DNA, CDR3 protein. The D gene is left open where the match is weak. Clone size is shown for a subset of rows, as once, few, many or a class of expanded clone.

TRBJ1-1	-	-	TRBV11-1	TGTGCCAGCAGCCGACAGAACACTGAAGCTTTCTTT	CASSRQNTEAFF
TRBJ2-1	-	TRBD2	TRBV5-4	TGTGCCAGCAGCCAGGGAGGGGCTAGTAATGAGCAGTTCTTC	CASSQGGASNEQFF
TRBJ2-1	once	TRBD2	TRBV5-5	TGTGCCAGCAGCTTGGAGCTAGCGGGATGGGAGCAGTTCTTC	CASSLELAGWEQFF
TRBJ1-1	-	-	TRBV19	TGTGCCAGTAGCCTATCCCAAACAGGGCTCCAAGCTTTCTTT	CASSLSQTGLQAFF
TRBJ1-5	-	-	TRBV28	TGTGCCAGCAGTTTATCTCCGACAGGCCCAAATCAGCCCCAGCATTTT	CASSLSPTGPNQPQHF
TRBJ2-1	-	-	TRBV5-6	TGTGCCAGCAGCCAACGTGGAGGGGTGGGGAATGAGCAGTTCTTC	CASSQRGGVGNEQFF
TRBJ1-5	few	-	TRBV19	TGTGCCAGTAGTATTGGTCAGGGAGCAGGCAATCAGCCCCAGCATTTT	CASSIGQGAGNQPQHF
TRBJ2-1	-	TRBD2	TRBV19	TGTGCCAGTAGGGTGGGACTAGCGGGAGGGAGCTCCTACAATGAGCAGTTCTTC	CASRVGLAGGSSYNEQFF
TRBJ2-5	-	TRBD1	TRBV18	TGTGCCAGCTCACAAGCAGGGGGCGAGGTTCAGACCCAGTACTTC	CASSQAGGEVQTQYF
TRBJ2-7	-	-	TRBV11-2	TGTGCCAGCAGCCAGTTATACGAGCAGTACTTC	CASSQLYEQYF
TRBJ2-6	-	-	TRBV28	TGTGCCAGCAGTTTGTTGGCCGGGGTACGGGGTGGGGCCAACGTCCTGACTTTC	CASSLLAGVRGGANVLTF
TRBJ2-7	-	-	TRBV28	TGTGCCAGCAGTGGACCGGGGCCAACCTACGAGCAGTACTTC	CASSGPGPTYEQYF
TRBJ1-2	-	TRBD1	TRBV6-5	TGTGCCAGCAGCCGTACAGGGGACCTTGGCTACACCTTC	CASSRTGDLGYTF
TRBJ2-3	-	-	TRBV7-2	TGTGCCAGCAGCCAAGAGCAGGGAGGCGTCACAGATACGCAGTATTTT	CASSQEQGGVTDTQYF
TRBJ2-5	-	-	TRBV18	TGTGCCAGCTCACCCTTCCAGGAGGCTCAAGAGACCCAGTACTTC	CASSPFQEAQETQYF
TRBJ2-5	-	-	TRBV7-2	TGTGCCAGCAGCTTATTCGTCTTCAGGGTGGAGACCCAGTACTTC	CASSLFVFRVETQYF
TRBJ1-5	-	-	TRBV2	TGTGCCAGCAGTGACACAAATCGGGATCAGCCCCAGCATTTT	CASSDTNRDQPQHF
TRBJ2-7	-	TRBD2	TRBV7-8	TGTGCCAGCAGCTCGCGACTAGCTGACTACGAGCAGTACTTC	CASSSRLADYEQYF
TRBJ1-1	-	-	TRBV28	TGTGCCAGCAGTTTAGGAGGGTGGGGAGTGAACACTGAAGCTTTCTTT	CASSLGGWGVNTEAFF
TRBJ1-3	-	TRBD1	TRBV4-1	TGCGCCAGCAGCCGACAGACAGGGTTAAGAAACACCATATATTTT	CASSRQTGLRNTIYF
TRBJ2-2	-	-	TRBV28	TGTGCCAGCAGTTTAGTCCGGGAGCTGTTTTTT	CASSLVRELFF
TRBJ2-7	-	TRBD1	TRBV5-6	TGTGCCAGCAGCGCAGGGACAGGGTACTCCTACGAGCAGTACTTC	CASSAGTGYSYEQYF
TRBJ1-2	-	-	TRBV19	TGTGCCAGTAGGGAACCTACTAACTATGGCTACACCTTC	CASREPTNYGYTF
TRBJ2-7	-	TRBD1	TRBV19	TGTGCCAGTAGTATAGGACAGGGGGCCTACGAGCAGTACTTC	CASSIGQGAYEQYF
TRBJ2-7	-	TRBD1	TRBV28	TGTGCCAGCAGTTTGGGACAGTCCTACGAGCAGTACTTC	CASSLGQSYEQYF
TRBJ1-5	-	-	TRBV30	TGTGCCTGGAGTGATTCAGATCAGCCCCAGCATTTT	CAWSDSDQPQHF
TRBJ2-7	-	TRBD1	TRBV18	TGTGCCAGCTCACCGAACCCCGGGACAGGGGCCTACGAGCAGTACTTC	CASSPNPGTGAYEQYF
TRBJ2-1	-	-	TRBV30	TGTGCCTGGAGTGTTGAGGGCAGGGGATCCTACAATGAGCAGTTCTTC	CAWSVEGRGSYNEQFF
TRBJ2-1	-	TRBD2	TRBV9	TGTGCCAGCAGCGTAGGAGTAGCGGGGGGGGATGAGCAGTTCTTC	CASSVGVAGGDEQFF
TRBJ1-3	-	-	TRBV11-2	TGTGCCAGCAGCTTAGCAGGAGACTCTGGAAACACCATATATTTT	CASSLAGDSGNTIYF
TRBJ2-1	-	-	TRBV11-2	TGTGCCAGCAGCTTGGATTTCTACAATGAGCAGTTCTTC	CASSLDFYNEQFF
TRBJ1-5	few	-	TRBV19	TGTGCCAGTAGTATTTCTTATGGGGTGAGCAATCAGCCCCAGCATTTT	CASSISYGVSNQPQHF
TRBJ1-2	-	-	TRBV5-6	TGTGCCAGCAGCATCCGAGATCTGTATGGCTACACCTTC	CASSIRDLYGYTF
TRBJ1-1	-	TRBD1	TRBV2	TGTGCCAGCAGAGAGGGACAGGGGATTCCTGAAGCTTTCTTT	CASREGQGIPEAFF
TRBJ2-3	-	TRBD1	TRBV5-1	TGCGCCAGCAGCTTGGGGGTCAGACAGGGGACAGATACGCAGTATTTT	CASSLGVRQGTDTQYF
TRBJ1-2	once	-	TRBV29-1	TGCAGCGTTGGGGAGGCAGTAGGCTATGGCTACACCTTC	CSVGEAVGYGYTF
TRBJ2-3	once	-	TRBV7-9	TGTGCCAGCAGCAGGGACGGTTCAGATACGCAGTATTTT	CASSRDGSDTQYF
TRBJ1-2	-	-	TRBV19	TGTGCCAGTAGTATTGGGAGATTCTATGGCTACACCTTC	CASSIGRFYGYTF
TRBJ2-1	-	TRBD2	TRBV7-2	TGTGCCAGCAGATCGGCCGGGACTAGATTCAATGAGCAGTTCTTC	CASRSAGTRFNEQFF
TRBJ2-5	-	-	TRBV30	TGTGCCTGGAGCTATCGGGAGACCCAGTACTTC	CAWSYRETQYF
TRBJ2-1	-	TRBD2	TRBV10-3	TGTGCCACCTACTCGACGTCCCCAGGGCGGGGGGGATACAATGAGCAGTTCTTC	CATYSTSPGRGGYNEQFF
TRBJ1-1	-	TRBD1	TRBV28	TGTGCCAGCAGTCCTGGGACAGGCTTTGAAGCTTTCTTT	CASSPGTGFEAFF
TRBJ1-4	-	-	TRBV5-4	TGTGCCAGCAGCTTGGACCCTCGGGGAGGTGAAAAACTGTTTTTT	CASSLDPRGGEKLFF
TRBJ2-3	-	-	TRBV7-2	TGTGCCAGCAGCTTTGAAGATACGCAGTATTTT	CASSFEDTQYF
TRBJ2-3	-	-	TRBV5-1	TGCGCCAGCAGCTTGGGGCAGACGGCAGATACGCAGTATTTT	CASSLGQTADTQYF
TRBJ2-1	-	TRBD2	TRBV6-4	TGTGCCAGCAGTGAAAGCCCTTCCGGGACTAGCGGGAGGAATGAGCAGTTCTTC	CASSESPSGTSGRNEQFF
TRBJ1-1	-	-	TRBV18	TGTGCCAGCTCACCACCGAATTCTCAAGGGGTTGAAGCTTTCTTT	CASSPPNSQGVEAFF
TRBJ2-3	-	TRBD1	TRBV4-3	TGCGCCAGCAGCCCCAAGAGGGGGCGGGTAGATACGCAGTATTTT	CASSPKRGRVDTQYF
TRBJ1-1	-	-	TRBV30	TGTGCCTGGATCCATCAGGGCGACACTGAAGCTTTCTTT	CAWIHQGDTEAFF
TRBJ1-6	-	-	TRBV6-6	TGTGCCAGCAGTCCGTCATGGAATTCACCCCTCCACTTT	CASSPSWNSPLHF
TRBJ1-4	few	-	TRBV30	TGTGCCCTCTCGGGACTTCCAAATGAAAAACTGTTTTTT	CALSGLPNEKLFF
TRBJ2-6	-	-	TRBV21-1	TGTGCCAGCAGCAAAGGTCCATATTGCGGTTCTGGGGCCAACGTCCTGACTTTC	CASSKGPYCGSGANVLTF
TRBJ1-1	-	TRBD1	TRBV28	TGTGCCAGCAGTTTACGGTCAGGGGGCAGGACTGAAGCTTTCTTT	CASSLRSGGRTEAFF
TRBJ2-3	-	-	TRBV6-1	TGTGCCAGCAGTGAAGCGGCGGATACGCAGTATTTT	CASSEAADTQYF
TRBJ1-1	-	TRBD1	TRBV30	TGTGCCTGGAGGGGACAGGTGGAAACTGAAGCTTTCTTT	CAWRGQVETEAFF
TRBJ2-7	-	-	TRBV30	TGTGCCTGGAGTGCTACAGGGTCTGGCAAGCAGTACTTC	CAWSATGSGKQYF
TRBJ1-2	-	TRBD1	TRBV4-1	TGCGCCAGCAGCCCGGGACAGGGAGTGAACTATGGCTACACCTTC	CASSPGQGVNYGYTF